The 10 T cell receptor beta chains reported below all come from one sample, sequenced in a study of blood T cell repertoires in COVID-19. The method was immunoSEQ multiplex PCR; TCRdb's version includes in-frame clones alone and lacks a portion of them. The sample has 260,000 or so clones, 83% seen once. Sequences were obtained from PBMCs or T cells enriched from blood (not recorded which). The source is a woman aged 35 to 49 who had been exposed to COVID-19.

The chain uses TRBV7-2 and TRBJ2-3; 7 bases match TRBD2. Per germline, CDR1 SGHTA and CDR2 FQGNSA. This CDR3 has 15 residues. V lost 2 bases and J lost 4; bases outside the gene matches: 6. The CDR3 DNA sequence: TGTGCCAGCAGCTTATTAGCGGGTTCCCCAGATACGCAGTATTTT. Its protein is CASSLLAGSPDTQYF.

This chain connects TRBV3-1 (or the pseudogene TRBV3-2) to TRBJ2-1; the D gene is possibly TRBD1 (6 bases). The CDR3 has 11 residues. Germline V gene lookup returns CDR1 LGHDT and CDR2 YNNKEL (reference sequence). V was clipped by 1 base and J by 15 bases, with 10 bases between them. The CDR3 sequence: CASSQGGGTFF. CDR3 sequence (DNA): TGTGCCAGCAGCCAAGGTGGGGGCACGTTCTTC.

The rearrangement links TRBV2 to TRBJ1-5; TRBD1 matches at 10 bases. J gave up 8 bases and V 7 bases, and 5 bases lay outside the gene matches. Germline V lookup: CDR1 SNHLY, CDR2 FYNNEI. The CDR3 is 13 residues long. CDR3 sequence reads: CASKTGGWEPQHF. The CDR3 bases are TGTGCCAGCAAGACAGGGGGCTGGGAGCCCCAGCATTTT.

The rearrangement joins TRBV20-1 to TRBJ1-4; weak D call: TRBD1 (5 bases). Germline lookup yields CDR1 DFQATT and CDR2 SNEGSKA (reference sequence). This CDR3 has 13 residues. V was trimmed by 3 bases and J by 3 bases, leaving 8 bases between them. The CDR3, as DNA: TGCAGTGCTAGTTGGGGGGCTAATGAAAAACTGTTTTTT. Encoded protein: CSASWGANEKLFF.

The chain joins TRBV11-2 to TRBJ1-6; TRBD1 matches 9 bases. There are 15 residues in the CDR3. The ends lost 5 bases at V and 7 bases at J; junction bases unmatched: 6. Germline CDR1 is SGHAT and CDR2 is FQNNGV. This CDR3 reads CASSPGQGQNSPLHF. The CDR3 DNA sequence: TGTGCCAGCAGCCCCGGACAGGGGCAGAATTCACCCCTCCACTTT.

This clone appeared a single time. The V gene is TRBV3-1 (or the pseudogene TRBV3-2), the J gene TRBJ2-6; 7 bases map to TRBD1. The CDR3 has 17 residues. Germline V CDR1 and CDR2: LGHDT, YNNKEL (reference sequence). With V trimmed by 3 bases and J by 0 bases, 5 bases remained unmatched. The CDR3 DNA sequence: TGTGCCAGCAGCCACCAGGGGGTCTCCTCTGGGGCCAACGTCCTGACTTTC. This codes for CASSHQGVSSGANVLTF.

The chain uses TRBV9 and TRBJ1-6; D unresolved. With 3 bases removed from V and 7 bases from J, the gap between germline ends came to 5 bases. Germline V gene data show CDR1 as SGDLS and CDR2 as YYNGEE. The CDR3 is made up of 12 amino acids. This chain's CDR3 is CASSALNSPLHF. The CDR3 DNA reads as TGTGCCAGCAGCGCGTTAAATTCACCCCTCCACTTT. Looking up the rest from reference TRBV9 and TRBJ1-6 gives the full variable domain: DSGVTQTPKHLITATGQRVTLRCSPRSGDLSVYWYQQSLDQGLQFLIQYYNGEERAKGNILERFSAQQFPDLHSELNLSSLELGDSALYFCASSALNSPLHFGNGTRLTVT.

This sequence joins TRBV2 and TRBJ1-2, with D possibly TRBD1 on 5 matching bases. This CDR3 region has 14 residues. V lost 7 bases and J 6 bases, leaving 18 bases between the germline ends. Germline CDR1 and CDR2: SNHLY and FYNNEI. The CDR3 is CASIRAGRGDGYTF. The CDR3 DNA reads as TGTGCCAGCATCCGAGCCGGGAGGGGAGATGGCTACACCTTC.

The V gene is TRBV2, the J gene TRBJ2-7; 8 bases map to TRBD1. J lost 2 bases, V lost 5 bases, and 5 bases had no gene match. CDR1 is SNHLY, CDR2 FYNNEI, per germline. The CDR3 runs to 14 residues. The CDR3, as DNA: TGTGCCAGCAGTCCCTCGACAGGGGCCTACGAGCAGTACTTC. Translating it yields CASSPSTGAYEQYF.

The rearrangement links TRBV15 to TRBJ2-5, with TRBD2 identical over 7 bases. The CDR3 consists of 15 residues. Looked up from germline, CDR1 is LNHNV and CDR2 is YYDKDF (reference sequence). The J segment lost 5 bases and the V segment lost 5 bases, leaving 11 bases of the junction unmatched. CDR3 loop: CATSVQAGEVETQYF. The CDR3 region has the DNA TGTGCCACCAGCGTCCAGGCGGGGGAAGTGGAGACCCAGTACTTC.